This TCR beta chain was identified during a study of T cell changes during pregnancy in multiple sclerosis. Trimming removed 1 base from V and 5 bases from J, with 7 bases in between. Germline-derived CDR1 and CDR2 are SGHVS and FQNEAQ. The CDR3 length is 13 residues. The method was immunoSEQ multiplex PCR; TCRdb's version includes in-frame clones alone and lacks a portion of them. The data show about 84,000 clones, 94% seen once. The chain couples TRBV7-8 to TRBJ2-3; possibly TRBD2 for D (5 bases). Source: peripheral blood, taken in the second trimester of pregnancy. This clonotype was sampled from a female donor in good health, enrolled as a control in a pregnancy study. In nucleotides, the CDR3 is TGTGCCAGCAGCTTAGACCGGGGAGATACGCAGTATTTT. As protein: CASSLDRGDTQYF.